A selection of T cell receptor beta chains follows, all from one sample in a study of T cells after yellow fever vaccination. From the 5' RACE reads, TCRdb called clonotypes with MiXCR, one entry per CDR3 protein. This repertoire shows about 57,000 distinct CDR3 sequences, 6.5% to 9% found once; its top ten account for 36%. The sequencing here drew on CD8+ T cells sorted from PBMCs, taken 15 days after the yellow fever booster vaccination. These receptors all stem from a man under 40 who received the YFV17D yellow fever vaccine. Each CDR3 is given with its conserved first and last residue. D genes are given only for firm matches. Clone sizes are given selectively: once, few, many, or a class where the clone is expanded.

cdr3_aa: CASSFRGQNWNYGYTF; cdr3_nt: TGTGCCAGCAGTTTCCGAGGACAGAATTGGAACTATGGCTACACCTTC; cdr3_length: 16; clone_size: many; j_call: TRBJ1-2; v_call: TRBV27; d_call: .
cdr3_aa: CASTLGGNEQFF; cdr3_nt: TGTGCCAGCACACTGGGGGGAAATGAGCAGTTCTTC; cdr3_length: 12; clone_size: many; j_call: TRBJ2-1; v_call: TRBV5-4; d_call: .
cdr3_aa: CASTPGLAGEHRNEQFF; cdr3_nt: TGTGCCAGCACCCCGGGACTAGCGGGAGAACACCGCAATGAGCAGTTCTTC; cdr3_length: 17; clone_size: many; j_call: TRBJ2-1; v_call: TRBV12-3/TRBV12-4; d_call: TRBD2
cdr3_aa: CASSEDGSNYGYTF; cdr3_nt: TGTGCCAGCAGCGAGGACGGAAGTAACTATGGCTACACCTTC; cdr3_length: 14; clone_size: many; j_call: TRBJ1-2; v_call: TRBV3-1; d_call: .
cdr3_aa: CASGLRTAYSYEQYF; cdr3_nt: TGTGCCAGCGGACTCCGGACAGCCTATTCCTACGAGCAGTACTTC; cdr3_length: 15; clone_size: many; j_call: TRBJ2-7; v_call: TRBV7-9; d_call: .
cdr3_aa: CASSPQQLGVATEQFF; cdr3_nt: TGTGCCAGCAGCCCCCAGCAACTGGGAGTGGCGACCGAGCAGTTCTTC; cdr3_length: 16; clone_size: many; j_call: TRBJ2-1; v_call: TRBV6-5; d_call: .
cdr3_aa: CASSSMTTGETQYF; cdr3_nt: TGTGCCAGCAGTTCCATGACAACAGGAGAGACCCAGTACTTC; cdr3_length: 14; clone_size: many; j_call: TRBJ2-5; v_call: TRBV12-3/TRBV12-4; d_call: .
cdr3_aa: CASSQTGTETQYF; cdr3_nt: TGCGCCAGCAGCCAGACAGGGACGGAGACCCAGTACTTC; cdr3_length: 13; clone_size: many; j_call: TRBJ2-5; v_call: TRBV5-1; d_call: TRBD1
cdr3_aa: CASSLVADMYNEQFF; cdr3_nt: TGTGCCAGCAGCTTAGTGGCGGATATGTACAATGAGCAGTTCTTC; cdr3_length: 15; clone_size: many; j_call: TRBJ2-1; v_call: TRBV7-8; d_call: .
cdr3_aa: CAWSPGSVEQYF; cdr3_nt: TGTGCCTGGAGCCCCGGGAGTGTCGAGCAGTACTTC; cdr3_length: 12; clone_size: many; j_call: TRBJ2-7; v_call: TRBV30; d_call: .
cdr3_aa: CASSLRVADTQYF; cdr3_nt: TGCGCCAGCAGCCTCAGGGTAGCAGATACGCAGTATTTT; cdr3_length: 13; clone_size: many; j_call: TRBJ2-3; v_call: TRBV10-1; d_call: .
cdr3_aa: CASSPYAGETYEQYF; cdr3_nt: TGCGCCAGCAGCCCTTATGCCGGGGAAACCTACGAGCAGTACTTC; cdr3_length: 15; clone_size: many; j_call: TRBJ2-7; v_call: TRBV4-3; d_call: .
cdr3_aa: CASSQVGFGATGETQYF; cdr3_nt: TGCGCCAGCAGCCAAGTGGGGTTTGGGGCGACGGGAGAGACCCAGTACTTC; cdr3_length: 17; clone_size: .; j_call: TRBJ2-5; v_call: TRBV4-1; d_call: .
cdr3_aa: CASSLGLERYF; cdr3_nt: TGCGCCAGCAGCTTGGGGCTAGAGCGGTACTTC; cdr3_length: 11; clone_size: .; j_call: TRBJ2-7; v_call: TRBV5-1; d_call: .
cdr3_aa: CASSIWEGNYEQYF; cdr3_nt: TGTGCCAGTAGTATTTGGGAGGGGAACTACGAGCAGTACTTC; cdr3_length: 14; clone_size: many; j_call: TRBJ2-7; v_call: TRBV19; d_call: TRBD2
cdr3_aa: CASSEGLAGGLWTGELFF; cdr3_nt: TGTGCCAGTAGCGAGGGACTAGCGGGAGGGCTGTGGACCGGGGAGCTGTTTTTT; cdr3_length: 18; clone_size: many; j_call: TRBJ2-2; v_call: TRBV6-1; d_call: TRBD2
cdr3_aa: CASRRTGGAHGELFF; cdr3_nt: TGTGCCAGTCGCCGGACAGGGGGCGCCCACGGGGAGCTGTTTTTT; cdr3_length: 15; clone_size: many; j_call: TRBJ2-2; v_call: TRBV6-1; d_call: TRBD1
cdr3_aa: CASSSLVGQGADEQFF; cdr3_nt: TGTGCCAGCAGCTCGCTTGTAGGTCAGGGGGCAGATGAGCAGTTCTTC; cdr3_length: 16; clone_size: many; j_call: TRBJ2-1; v_call: TRBV11-2; d_call: TRBD1
cdr3_aa: CSARDLGPYEQYF; cdr3_nt: TGCAGTGCTAGAGATCTTGGGCCCTACGAGCAGTACTTC; cdr3_length: 13; clone_size: many; j_call: TRBJ2-7; v_call: TRBV20-1; d_call: .
cdr3_aa: CASSARTSGRGTDTQYF; cdr3_nt: TGTGCCAGCAGCGCACGGACTAGCGGGAGGGGCACAGATACGCAGTATTTT; cdr3_length: 17; clone_size: many; j_call: TRBJ2-3; v_call: TRBV7-8; d_call: TRBD2
cdr3_aa: CASRRGGEIPIPRMNTEAFF; cdr3_nt: TGTGCCAGCAGAAGGGGGGGAGAGATTCCCATACCGAGGATGAATACTGAAGCTTTCTTT; cdr3_length: 20; clone_size: many; j_call: TRBJ1-1; v_call: TRBV14; d_call: .
cdr3_aa: CSAEPGGGETQYF; cdr3_nt: TGCAGCGCAGAACCGGGGGGCGGGGAGACCCAGTACTTC; cdr3_length: 13; clone_size: many; j_call: TRBJ2-5; v_call: TRBV29-1; d_call: .
cdr3_aa: CASSPTDRVTYNEQFF; cdr3_nt: TGCGCCAGCAGCCCTACGGACAGGGTCACTTACAATGAGCAGTTCTTC; cdr3_length: 16; clone_size: many; j_call: TRBJ2-1; v_call: TRBV4-1; d_call: TRBD1
cdr3_aa: CSVGGQGESSYNEQFF; cdr3_nt: TGCAGCGTTGGGGGACAGGGAGAATCCTCCTACAATGAGCAGTTCTTC; cdr3_length: 16; clone_size: many; j_call: TRBJ2-1; v_call: TRBV29-1; d_call: TRBD1
cdr3_aa: CAISGDSHNEQFF; cdr3_nt: TGTGCCATCAGTGGGGACAGCCACAATGAGCAGTTCTTC; cdr3_length: 13; clone_size: .; j_call: TRBJ2-1; v_call: TRBV10-3; d_call: TRBD1
cdr3_aa: CATSDGQVSYEQYF; cdr3_nt: TGTGCCACCAGCGACGGACAGGTTTCCTACGAGCAGTACTTC; cdr3_length: 14; clone_size: many; j_call: TRBJ2-7; v_call: TRBV15; d_call: TRBD1